The clone carrying this T cell receptor beta chain was detected only once. Method: immunoSEQ multiplex PCR; TCRdb's copy keeps in-frame clones and lacks some. The sample holds 35,000 to 40,000 clones, 75% to 85% seen once. This record comes from a study of preoperative IRX-2 immunotherapy in early breast cancer. Per germline, CDR1 SGHNT and CDR2 YENEEA. V gave up 5 bases and J gave up 5 bases; unmatched junction bases: 9. This CDR3 is 15 amino acids long. Indicated treatment: preoperative locoregional IRX-2 cytokine immunotherapy. Patients received preoperative, locoregional IRX-2 cytokine immunotherapy in a phase Ib study.

The sequence was collected from a human donor with breast cancer. Source: lymph node tissue, taken after IRX-2 immunotherapy. This chain links TRBV11-3 with TRBJ2-3; 8 positions match TRBD1. The CDR3 protein is CASSQRQGIIDTQYF. The CDR3 DNA is TGTGCCAGCAGCCAGAGACAGGGGATCATAGATACGCAGTATTTT.